A selection of T cell receptor beta chains follows, all from one sample in a study of T-cell reconstitution after alpha-beta-depleted transplantation in children. A single record per CDR3 protein comes from TCRdb applying MiXCR to the PCR reads. The sample has 300,000 to 400,000 distinct CDR3 sequences, around 16% seen once. This material consisted of PBMCs, mostly from graft donor cells, taken 360 days after TCRalphabeta/CD19-depleted stem cell transplant. The receptors originated from a male patient under 10 years old who had a stem cell transplant for acute lymphoblastic leukemia, so the T cells may come from the graft donor. The CDR3 runs from the conserved cysteine through the conserved F or W. D genes are given only for firm matches. Only part of the rows carry a size: once, few, many, or a class if the clone is expanded.

>-|-|TRBJ2-1|TRBV12-3/TRBV12-4
TGTGCCAGCAGCCTCTCGCTGTTCTTC
CASSLSLFF
>-|-|TRBJ2-2|TRBV6-2/TRBV6-3
TGTGCCAGCAGTTCCCTCCAGGGTAACACCGGGGAGCTGTTTTTT
CASSSLQGNTGELFF
>TRBD2|many|TRBJ2-7|TRBV10-3
TGTGCCATCACGGGGGGGCGAGCTCCTAAGGTGCAGTACTTC
CAITGGRAPKVQYF
>-|few|TRBJ2-1|TRBV21-1
TGTGCCAGTCGAATCCTAGCGGGAGATGAGCAGTTCTTC
CASRILAGDEQFF
>-|few|TRBJ1-2|TRBV12-3/TRBV12-4
TGTGCCAGCACCCCCGGGGGAAAACTCGGCTACACCTTC
CASTPGGKLGYTF
>-|few|TRBJ1-2|TRBV2
TGTGCCAGCAGCGTGACGTCCTCTAACTATGGCTACACCTTC
CASSVTSSNYGYTF
>-|-|TRBJ1-5|TRBV5-1
TGCGCCAGCAGCTCTCGTGTGGGGGCGGCGTGCAATCAGCCCCAGCATTTT
CASSSRVGAACNQPQHF
>-|few|TRBJ2-3|TRBV5-5
TGTGCCAGCAGCTTGGACGAGACGGACACAGATACGCAGTATTTT
CASSLDETDTDTQYF
>TRBD2|once|TRBJ2-3|TRBV30
TGTGCCTGGAGGTGGCCTAGCGGTAACACAGATACGCAGTATTTT
CAWRWPSGNTDTQYF
>-|many|TRBJ1-1|TRBV12-3/TRBV12-4
TGTGCCAGCAGTTTTAGGGTAGAAGCTTTCTTT
CASSFRVEAFF
>-|few|TRBJ2-7|TRBV6-6
TGTGCCAGCAGTTACAACGGCGAGCAGTACTTC
CASSYNGEQYF
>TRBD1|-|TRBJ1-1|TRBV2
TGTGCCAGCACCAGGGGGGTGGCAGCGAACACTGAAGCTTTCTTT
CASTRGVAANTEAFF
>TRBD2|-|TRBJ2-5|TRBV29-1
TGCAGCGTTGGAGCGGACTACCGAGGACTAGCGGGAGAGGTTCAAGAGACCCAGTACTTC
CSVGADYRGLAGEVQETQYF
>-|-|TRBJ2-6|TRBV2
TGTGCCAGCAGTGAAATTGGGACAACCAACGTCCTGACTTTC
CASSEIGTTNVLTF
>-|few|TRBJ2-3|TRBV7-9
TGTGCCAGCAGCTTAGTGACATTTGGAGATACGCAGTATTTT
CASSLVTFGDTQYF
>-|-|TRBJ2-3|TRBV12-3/TRBV12-4
TGTGCCAGCAGTTATACGGGAGATACGCAGTATTTT
CASSYTGDTQYF
>TRBD2|many|TRBJ2-1|TRBV12-3/TRBV12-4
TGTGCCAGCAGTTTGGTGACTAGCGGGAGGGCCAGGGGGCAGTTCTTC
CASSLVTSGRARGQFF
>TRBD2|-|TRBJ2-3|TRBV19
TGTGCCAGTAGTATCCGCCGACTAGCGGGAGCGGCAGATACGCAGTATTTT
CASSIRRLAGAADTQYF
>-|-|TRBJ1-2|TRBV30
TGTGCCTGGAGTCCGGATTTAAACTATGGCTACACCTTC
CAWSPDLNYGYTF
>-|many|TRBJ2-1|TRBV7-8
TGTGCCAGCAGCTTATGGCGGGGCGATGGGAATGAGCAGTTCTTC
CASSLWRGDGNEQFF
>-|many|TRBJ1-1|TRBV18
TGTGCCAGCTCTACGGGAGGGGTTGGGGTCTGGCGTGAAGCTTTCTTT
CASSTGGVGVWREAFF
>TRBD1|few|TRBJ2-7|TRBV3-1
TGTGCCAGCAGCCTTGGACAGGGAAGGACCGCCTACGAGCAGTACTTC
CASSLGQGRTAYEQYF
>TRBD1|-|TRBJ2-1|TRBV25-1
TGTGCCAGCAGTGGTACCGGGACAGAAACCTACAATGAGCAGTTCTTC
CASSGTGTETYNEQFF
>-|-|TRBJ1-2|TRBV7-9
TGTGCCAGCAGCTCACTTATGGGACCTAGAGACACCTTC
CASSSLMGPRDTF
>TRBD1|many|TRBJ2-6|TRBV5-5
TGTGCCAGCAGACCTAACAGGGGACGCTCCTCTGGGGCCAACGTCCTGACTTTC
CASRPNRGRSSGANVLTF
>-|-|TRBJ1-2|TRBV4-3
TGCGCCAGCAGCCAAGCAGCCTCGGCTGGCTACACCTTC
CASSQAASAGYTF
>-|few|TRBJ2-7|TRBV20-1
TGCAGTCCTGCTAGAAGTGTAGACGAGCAGTACTTC
CSPARSVDEQYF
>-|-|TRBJ1-1|TRBV6-1
TGTGCCAGCAGCTTCAGGGAAGAAGCTTTCTTT
CASSFREEAFF
>TRBD1|many|TRBJ2-5|TRBV12-3/TRBV12-4
TGTGCCAGCAGTTTTGAGTACCGGGACAGGGGGGAGACCCAGTACTTC
CASSFEYRDRGETQYF
>TRBD2|few|TRBJ2-1|TRBV28
TGTGCCAGCATGTCCGGGAGGCCCCTCAATGAGCAGTTCTTC
CASMSGRPLNEQFF
>TRBD1|-|TRBJ2-7|TRBV12-3/TRBV12-4
TGTGCCAGCAGTTTAAGGACAGGGGGGACCTACGAGCAGTACTTC
CASSLRTGGTYEQYF
>-|few|TRBJ1-5|TRBV7-2
TGTGCCAGCAGCTTTTGGGGCGGCCAGCCCCAGCATTTT
CASSFWGGQPQHF
>-|-|TRBJ2-1|TRBV4-1
TGCGCCAGCAGCCAAGGAGCGGCTTCCTACAATGAGCAGTTCTTC
CASSQGAASYNEQFF
>-|few|TRBJ2-2|TRBV28
TGTGCCAGCACCCTAGGGGGCGGGGGAGACACCGGGGAGCTGTTTTTT
CASTLGGGGDTGELFF
>-|-|TRBJ1-4|TRBV5-1
TGCGCCAGCAGCTCGGCCTCCTTTGGATGGGCAACTAATGAAAAACTGTTTTTT
CASSSASFGWATNEKLFF
>-|-|TRBJ2-7|TRBV7-9
TGTGCCAGCAGCTTAGTAGAGCAGGGACCCTACGAGCAGTACTTC
CASSLVEQGPYEQYF
>-|few|TRBJ2-1|TRBV4-3
TGCGCCAGCAGCCAAGAACCCGACAATGAGCAGTTCTTC
CASSQEPDNEQFF
>TRBD1|few|TRBJ2-1|TRBV7-8
TGTGCCAGCAGCACACATCGAGACAGGGGCATTTACAATGAGCAGTTCTTC
CASSTHRDRGIYNEQFF
>TRBD1|many|TRBJ2-7|TRBV10-3
TGTGCCATCAGACGGGACAGAGCCTACGAGCAGTACTTC
CAIRRDRAYEQYF
>-|-|TRBJ2-5|TRBV4-3
TGCGCCAGCAGCCCCCTAGGAGGAGAGACCCAGTACTTC
CASSPLGGETQYF
>-|-|TRBJ1-2|TRBV6-1
TGTGCCAGCAGTGAACTAGGTGGCTACACCTTC
CASSELGGYTF
>TRBD1|few|TRBJ1-2|TRBV6-5
TGTGCCAGCAGTTACTACAGGGGAGATGGCTACACCTTC
CASSYYRGDGYTF
>-|-|TRBJ2-3|TRBV21-1
TGTGCCAAGGTCACAGATACGCAGTATTTT
CAKVTDTQYF
>TRBD2|-|TRBJ2-5|TRBV4-1
TGCGCCAGCAGCCAATCGGGACTAGCAAGGAGAGGTGCGGAGACCCAGTACTTC
CASSQSGLARRGAETQYF
>TRBD2|-|TRBJ2-5|TRBV28
TGTGCCAGCAGTCCGACCGCGGGACTAGCGATCCAAGAGACCCAGTACTTC
CASSPTAGLAIQETQYF
>TRBD1|many|TRBJ1-1|TRBV25-1
TGTGCCAGCAGCCGGACAGGGGGGTTCAGTGAAGCTTTCTTT
CASSRTGGFSEAFF
>TRBD2|many|TRBJ2-2|TRBV5-1
TGCGCCAGCCGAGAAGCGGGAGTGGGCGAGCTGTTTTTT
CASREAGVGELFF
>-|many|TRBJ2-1|TRBV19
TGTGCCAGTAGTCCCTACCCAGGCAATGAGCAGTTCTTC
CASSPYPGNEQFF
>-|few|TRBJ2-7|TRBV12-3/TRBV12-4
TGTGCCAGCAGCGGCCACGTGGGGGAGCAGTACTTC
CASSGHVGEQYF
>-|-|TRBJ1-1|TRBV4-3
TGCGCCAGCAGCCAAGATCTTGGGCGATCTGAAGCTTTCTTT
CASSQDLGRSEAFF
>-|many|TRBJ1-4|TRBV9
TGTGCCAGCAGCGGGGGTTACGGGCCAAATGAAAAACTGTTTTTT
CASSGGYGPNEKLFF
>-|few|TRBJ1-5|TRBV20-1
TGCAGTGCTAGAGATTTCAGAACCAATCAGCCCCAGCATTTT
CSARDFRTNQPQHF
>TRBD2|-|TRBJ2-3|TRBV4-2
TGTGCCAGCAGCCAAGCTAGCGGGAGGCCCCCTAGCACAGATACGCAGTATTTT
CASSQASGRPPSTDTQYF
>-|many|TRBJ2-1|TRBV11-1
TGTGCCAGCAGCTCCCCACTAACTAGCCTTCTCTTCAATGAGCAGTTCTTC
CASSSPLTSLLFNEQFF
>-|many|TRBJ2-3|TRBV7-9
TGTGCCAGCAGCTTAGCAGGGTGGCCCACAGATACGCAGTATTTT
CASSLAGWPTDTQYF
>-|few|TRBJ2-5|TRBV30
TGTGCCTGGAGTAGGGACCGCCTCCAAGAGACCCAGTACTTC
CAWSRDRLQETQYF
>-|many|TRBJ2-1|TRBV12-3/TRBV12-4
TGTGCCAGCAGTGAGGTACCGCTAGTGGCGCACAATGAGCAGTTCTTC
CASSEVPLVAHNEQFF